The rows below give T cell receptor beta chains drawn from one sample of a study of CD8 T cells in Susac syndrome. TCRdb re-derived calls from the immunoSEQ multiplex PCR reads in MiXCR, one entry per CDR3 protein. The repertoire has about 160,000 distinct CDR3 sequences, approximately 94% of them found once; the top ten carry roughly 0.1%. Sequenced: CD4+ T cells from PBMCs. The receptors come from a human donor with multiple sclerosis. CDR3s include the opening cysteine and the closing phenylalanine or tryptophan. Each record gives: CDR3 DNA, CDR3 protein, V gene, J gene, clone size, D gene. D genes are given only for firm matches. Some rows mark clone size as missing; the rest say once, few, many or name a class of expanded clone.

CDR3 DNA: TGTGCCAGCTCACCCTACGCACCCCAAAGAGACACTGAAGCTTTCTTT
CDR3 protein: CASSPYAPQRDTEAFF
V gene: TRBV18
J gene: TRBJ1-1
clone size: .
D gene: .

CDR3 DNA: TGTGCCAGCAGCCCGGGGACAGGGAGGCACTATGGCTACACCTTC
CDR3 protein: CASSPGTGRHYGYTF
V gene: TRBV6-5
J gene: TRBJ1-2
clone size: .
D gene: TRBD1

CDR3 DNA: TGTGCCAGCTCCGGGGAGGAGCAGTACTTC
CDR3 protein: CASSGEEQYF
V gene: TRBV18
J gene: TRBJ2-7
clone size: .
D gene: .

CDR3 DNA: TGCGCCAGCAGCTTGGAAGGGGAGGCCTACGAGCAGTACTTC
CDR3 protein: CASSLEGEAYEQYF
V gene: TRBV5-1
J gene: TRBJ2-7
clone size: .
D gene: .

CDR3 DNA: TGTGCCAGTACCAAAACGTGGGATGGCACTGAAGCTTTCTTT
CDR3 protein: CASTKTWDGTEAFF
V gene: TRBV19
J gene: TRBJ1-1
clone size: once
D gene: .

CDR3 DNA: TGTGCCAGCTCAAAAACCGGGACAGGGTATGCGGACAATCAGCCCCAGCATTTT
CDR3 protein: CASSKTGTGYADNQPQHF
V gene: TRBV18
J gene: TRBJ1-5
clone size: once
D gene: TRBD1

CDR3 DNA: TGTGCCAGTAGTAGACAGAATCAGCCCCAGCATTTT
CDR3 protein: CASSRQNQPQHF
V gene: TRBV19
J gene: TRBJ1-5
clone size: .
D gene: .

CDR3 DNA: TGTGCCTGGAGTGGGGGACTGCTTCCAAGCGAGCAGTACTTC
CDR3 protein: CAWSGGLLPSEQYF
V gene: TRBV30
J gene: TRBJ2-7
clone size: .
D gene: .

CDR3 DNA: TGTGCCAGCAGCCAAGAAGGTCGGCAGTACTTC
CDR3 protein: CASSQEGRQYF
V gene: TRBV3-1
J gene: TRBJ2-4
clone size: .
D gene: .

CDR3 DNA: TGTGCCAGCAGCTTACTCGTGGGCGGGAGGGCCGGACCCGGGGAGCTGTTTTTT
CDR3 protein: CASSLLVGGRAGPGELFF
V gene: TRBV7-9
J gene: TRBJ2-2
clone size: .
D gene: TRBD2

CDR3 DNA: TGCGCCAGCAGCTTGAATCAGGGATTAACTGGAAACACCATATATTTT
CDR3 protein: CASSLNQGLTGNTIYF
V gene: TRBV5-1
J gene: TRBJ1-3
clone size: .
D gene: .

CDR3 DNA: TGCGCCAGCAGCCAAGATCCGTTTAGCGGGGGACCTCACCAAGAGACCCAGTACTTC
CDR3 protein: CASSQDPFSGGPHQETQYF
V gene: TRBV4-1
J gene: TRBJ2-5
clone size: .
D gene: TRBD2

CDR3 DNA: TGTGCCAGCAGTTACTTCCTGAACACTGAAGCTTTCTTT
CDR3 protein: CASSYFLNTEAFF
V gene: TRBV6-2/TRBV6-3
J gene: TRBJ1-1
clone size: .
D gene: .

CDR3 DNA: TGTGCCAGCAGCCCCGGGACAGGACCTGAAGCTTTCTTT
CDR3 protein: CASSPGTGPEAFF
V gene: TRBV5-6
J gene: TRBJ1-1
clone size: .
D gene: TRBD1

CDR3 DNA: TGTGCCAGCAGCCAAAGTGGCCGAATAGCGGCCTCGTATACGCAGTATTTT
CDR3 protein: CASSQSGRIAASYTQYF
V gene: TRBV3-1
J gene: TRBJ2-3
clone size: .
D gene: .

CDR3 DNA: TGCAGCGTACGCGGGGGTGACGAGACCCAGTACTTC
CDR3 protein: CSVRGGDETQYF
V gene: TRBV29-1
J gene: TRBJ2-5
clone size: .
D gene: TRBD2

CDR3 DNA: TGTGCCACCAGCAGAGCGCGACTAGCGGGAGGGAGGTACACCGGGGAGCTGTTTTTT
CDR3 protein: CATSRARLAGGRYTGELFF
V gene: TRBV15
J gene: TRBJ2-2
clone size: .
D gene: TRBD2

CDR3 DNA: TGCGCCAGCAGCCGGAGGCCCTGGAGAGATACGCAGTATTTT
CDR3 protein: CASSRRPWRDTQYF
V gene: TRBV4-1
J gene: TRBJ2-3
clone size: .
D gene: .

CDR3 DNA: TGTGCCAGCTCACCCTCGGGGGGGTTGGGGAACACTGAAGCTTTCTTT
CDR3 protein: CASSPSGGLGNTEAFF
V gene: TRBV18
J gene: TRBJ1-1
clone size: .
D gene: .

CDR3 DNA: TGTGCCAGCTCGCCCCCCCAAAGCCGGGGGGAGCAGTACTTC
CDR3 protein: CASSPPQSRGEQYF
V gene: TRBV18
J gene: TRBJ2-7
clone size: .
D gene: .

CDR3 DNA: TGTGCCAGCAGTTCTCAGGACAGCCTATATGGCTACACCTTC
CDR3 protein: CASSSQDSLYGYTF
V gene: TRBV12-3/TRBV12-4
J gene: TRBJ1-2
clone size: .
D gene: .

CDR3 DNA: TGTGCCAGCAGTTACTCGAGCGGTAGGCACGGGAGGACTGAAGCTTTCTTT
CDR3 protein: CASSYSSGRHGRTEAFF
V gene: TRBV6-5
J gene: TRBJ1-1
clone size: .
D gene: .

CDR3 DNA: TGTGCCAGCAGTTTTGGGACTAGCGCCCGACAGACCCAGTACTTC
CDR3 protein: CASSFGTSARQTQYF
V gene: TRBV27
J gene: TRBJ2-5
clone size: .
D gene: TRBD2

CDR3 DNA: TGCGCCAGCAGCTTGGGAGGGGATTCTCAGCCCCAGCATTTT
CDR3 protein: CASSLGGDSQPQHF
V gene: TRBV5-1
J gene: TRBJ1-5
clone size: .
D gene: .

CDR3 DNA: TGCAGTGCTAGAGATGGCAGAACCTACGAGCAGTACTTC
CDR3 protein: CSARDGRTYEQYF
V gene: TRBV20-1
J gene: TRBJ2-7
clone size: .
D gene: .

CDR3 DNA: TGTGCCAGTAGTACCGGGACACAGGATGGCTACACCTTC
CDR3 protein: CASSTGTQDGYTF
V gene: TRBV19
J gene: TRBJ1-2
clone size: .
D gene: .

CDR3 DNA: TGTGCCAGCAGCCAAGATGTCCGGGGAACAGATACGCAGTATTTT
CDR3 protein: CASSQDVRGTDTQYF
V gene: TRBV14
J gene: TRBJ2-3
clone size: .
D gene: .

CDR3 DNA: TGTGCCAGCAGCCCCCGGACGGATAGCAATCAGCCCCAGCATTTT
CDR3 protein: CASSPRTDSNQPQHF
V gene: TRBV12-3/TRBV12-4
J gene: TRBJ1-5
clone size: .
D gene: .

CDR3 DNA: TGTGCCAGCCAGCGGCAGGCAAGTACGCAGTATTTT
CDR3 protein: CASQRQASTQYF
V gene: TRBV28
J gene: TRBJ2-3
clone size: .
D gene: .

CDR3 DNA: TGCGCCAGCAGCTTGGCGGCTACCCCGTCCTACGAGCAGTACTTC
CDR3 protein: CASSLAATPSYEQYF
V gene: TRBV5-1
J gene: TRBJ2-7
clone size: .
D gene: .

CDR3 DNA: TGCAGTGCTAGGGGGGCGACCCAGTACTTC
CDR3 protein: CSARGATQYF
V gene: TRBV20-1
J gene: TRBJ2-5
clone size: .
D gene: .

CDR3 DNA: TGTGCCACCAGCAGGGGGACTAGCGGGAGCTCCTACGAGCAGTACTTC
CDR3 protein: CATSRGTSGSSYEQYF
V gene: TRBV15
J gene: TRBJ2-7
clone size: .
D gene: TRBD2

CDR3 DNA: TGTGCCAGCTCACCACCCTCGGGGGGCCCGGAGCAGTACTTC
CDR3 protein: CASSPPSGGPEQYF
V gene: TRBV18
J gene: TRBJ2-7
clone size: .
D gene: .

CDR3 DNA: TGTGCCAGCACAGGGGAGTACACTGAAGCTTTCTTT
CDR3 protein: CASTGEYTEAFF
V gene: TRBV2
J gene: TRBJ1-1
clone size: .
D gene: .

CDR3 DNA: TGTGCCAGCTATGAAGGGGCGGCCGGGGAGCTGTTTTTT
CDR3 protein: CASYEGAAGELFF
V gene: TRBV6-2/TRBV6-3
J gene: TRBJ2-2
clone size: .
D gene: .

CDR3 DNA: TGTGCCAGCAGCTTAGCGGGCAGAAACTCTGGAAACACCATATATTTT
CDR3 protein: CASSLAGRNSGNTIYF
V gene: TRBV7-6
J gene: TRBJ1-3
clone size: .
D gene: .

CDR3 DNA: TGTGCCAGCAGGGCACAGTCCCACGAGCAGTACTTC
CDR3 protein: CASRAQSHEQYF
V gene: TRBV2
J gene: TRBJ2-7
clone size: .
D gene: .

CDR3 DNA: TGCAGCGTGGCCCCCGGGACAGGGGGTACTGAAGCTTTCTTT
CDR3 protein: CSVAPGTGGTEAFF
V gene: TRBV29-1
J gene: TRBJ1-1
clone size: once
D gene: TRBD1

CDR3 DNA: TGCGCCAGCAGCTTATCCGGGAGTGGTTCCTACGAGCAGTACTTC
CDR3 protein: CASSLSGSGSYEQYF
V gene: TRBV5-1
J gene: TRBJ2-7
clone size: .
D gene: .

CDR3 DNA: TGTGCCAGCAGCCAGGGGACAGGGAACACTGAAGCTTTCTTT
CDR3 protein: CASSQGTGNTEAFF
V gene: TRBV3-1
J gene: TRBJ1-1
clone size: .
D gene: TRBD1

CDR3 DNA: TGTGCCAGCATGGAGGGCGGGGGCACAGATACGCAGTATTTT
CDR3 protein: CASMEGGGTDTQYF
V gene: TRBV6-5
J gene: TRBJ2-3
clone size: .
D gene: .

CDR3 DNA: TGTGCCAGCAGCGCCCGGGACAGGGGGCAATACAATGAGCAGTTCTTC
CDR3 protein: CASSARDRGQYNEQFF
V gene: TRBV2
J gene: TRBJ2-1
clone size: .
D gene: TRBD1

CDR3 DNA: TGTGCCAGTGGTAGCGGGAGGGCCCTCACAGATACGCAGTATTTT
CDR3 protein: CASGSGRALTDTQYF
V gene: TRBV27
J gene: TRBJ2-3
clone size: .
D gene: TRBD2

CDR3 DNA: TGTGCCAGCAGCTTCGCCCCCCAAGAGACCCAGTACTTC
CDR3 protein: CASSFAPQETQYF
V gene: TRBV7-2
J gene: TRBJ2-5
clone size: .
D gene: .

CDR3 DNA: TGTGCCAGCACCGCGGGAGATACGCAGTATTTT
CDR3 protein: CASTAGDTQYF
V gene: TRBV12-3/TRBV12-4
J gene: TRBJ2-3
clone size: once
D gene: .

CDR3 DNA: TGTGCCAGCTCACCCGGGGAGCAGCCCCAGCATTTT
CDR3 protein: CASSPGEQPQHF
V gene: TRBV18
J gene: TRBJ1-5
clone size: few
D gene: .

CDR3 DNA: TGTGCCAGCAGCCCTTCCTCCCAGTCCCTCCACTTT
CDR3 protein: CASSPSSQSLHF
V gene: TRBV7-2
J gene: TRBJ1-6
clone size: .
D gene: .

CDR3 DNA: TGTGCCAGCAGGACAGGACAGCTAACCGGGGAGCTGTTTTTT
CDR3 protein: CASRTGQLTGELFF
V gene: TRBV28
J gene: TRBJ2-2
clone size: .
D gene: .

CDR3 DNA: TGTGCCAGCAGTCAGGGATACACTGAAGCTTTCTTT
CDR3 protein: CASSQGYTEAFF
V gene: TRBV6-2/TRBV6-3
J gene: TRBJ1-1
clone size: .
D gene: .